The entry that follows covers one TCR beta chain sequence. Its target is not known. A quantity of about 0.5 to 1 ug RNA underwent reverse transcription using random hexamers. It was immunoSEQ multiplex PCR that amplified TCR beta CDR3 across 54 Vbeta and 13 Jbeta. One entry per CDR3 protein results from TCRdb running MiXCR on the immunoSEQ multiplex PCR reads. The data hold fewer than 200,000 distinct CDR3 sequences, with roughly 92% observed a single time. This sample is drawn from a study of CD8 T cells in Susac syndrome. Whole-study findings and limits: In Susac syndrome, the CD4+ T cell repertoires did not show clonal expansion.

Patients with Susac syndrome met diagnostic criteria defined recently for definite or probable disease. This CDR3 comprises 14 residues. Germline V lookup: CDR1 DFQATT, CDR2 SNEGSKA (reference sequence). J lost 7 bases, V lost 5 bases, and 7 bases had no gene match. The clonotype was recovered from a human donor with Susac syndrome. The sample taken for sequencing was CD4+ T cells from PBMCs. This chain connects TRBV20-1 to TRBJ2-1, with TRBD2 identical over 11 bases. CDR3 protein: CSAPTSGKRNEQFF. For the CDR3, the DNA is TGCAGTGCTCCGACTAGCGGGAAAAGGAATGAGCAGTTCTTC.